These 9 T cell receptor beta chains were all obtained from the same sample, sequenced in a study of blood T cell repertoires in COVID-19. Libraries were prepared by immunoSEQ multiplex PCR; TCRdb keeps only in-frame clonotypes and omits some of them. The sample has fewer than 350,000 clones; around 90% are singletons. Sequenced input: PBMCs or T cells enriched from blood (not recorded which). The source of these receptors is a woman aged 40-49 years with acute COVID-19.

The chain couples TRBV28 to TRBJ1-5, with D maybe TRBD1 (5 bases). V lost 1 base and J 4 bases, leaving 14 bases between the germline ends. Germline V gives CDR1 MDHEN, CDR2 SYDVKM. The CDR3 extends over 16 amino acids. The CDR3 nucleotides read TGTGCCAGCAGTTTATACCCCGACGACAGAAATCAGCCCCAGCATTTT. Protein sequence: CASSLYPDDRNQPQHF.

The chain recombines TRBV5-8 with TRBJ2-5; D is possibly TRBD2 (6 bases). Trimming took off 3 bases at V and 4 bases at J, with 16 bases between the two ends. CDR1 and CDR2 (germline): SGHTS, YDEGEE. This CDR3 region has 15 residues. CDR3: CASSSIGGISETQYF. CDR3 nucleotides: TGTGCCAGCAGCTCAATTGGAGGGATCTCAGAGACCCAGTACTTC.

The V call is TRBV29-1, the J call TRBJ1-2, with a possible D match to TRBD1 (6 bases). Germline V gene sequence: CDR1 SQVTM, CDR2 ANQGSEA. V was shortened by 3 bases and J by 6 bases, with 14 bases between the two germline ends. The CDR3 length is 13 residues. This CDR3 reads CSVDVGPGDGYTF. CDR3 nucleotides: TGCAGCGTTGATGTAGGGCCAGGGGATGGCTACACCTTC.

The V gene is TRBV19, the J gene TRBJ2-1, with 16 bases lining up with TRBD2. V was pared by 5 bases and J by 8 bases, with 9 bases of the junction left unmatched. The CDR3 length is 17 residues. Germline CDR1 reads LNHDA; CDR2 reads SQIVND (reference sequence). CDR3 residues: CASSLGTSGRARDEQFF. The CDR3 DNA follows: TGTGCCAGTAGTCTGGGGACTAGCGGGAGGGCCAGAGATGAGCAGTTCTTC. The full variable domain, rest sourced from reference TRBV19 and TRBJ2-1, is DGGITQSPKYLFRKEGQNVTLSCEQNLNHDAMYWYRQDPGQGLRLIYYSQIVNDFQKGDIAEGYSVSREKKESFPLTVTSAQKNPTAFYLCASSLGTSGRARDEQFFGPGTRLTVL.

The chain combines TRBV7-2 with TRBJ2-1; D possibly corresponds to TRBD1 (6 bases). The CDR3 covers 14 residues. The germline gives CDR1 SGHTA, CDR2 FQGNSA. V lost 4 bases and J 5 bases, leaving 12 bases between the germline ends. The CDR3 spells CASSYRQADNEQFF. For the CDR3, the DNA is TGTGCCAGCAGCTATAGACAGGCAGACAATGAGCAGTTCTTC.

The CDR3 nucleotides read TGTGCCAGCAGACCTTCTTCCGGGCGGGAGGTGTATGAGCAGTTCTTC. As protein: CASRPSSGREVYEQFF. The rearrangement joins TRBV7-9 to TRBJ2-1; 8 bases match TRBD2. V was clipped by 6 bases and J by 8 bases; unmatched bases: 15. Germline loops: CDR1 SEHNR, CDR2 FQNEAQ (reference sequence). The CDR3 consists of 16 residues.

The V gene is TRBV27, the J gene TRBJ1-6, with 11 positions matching TRBD1. This CDR3 has 17 residues. Trimming cost V 7 bases and J 7 bases; bases outside gene matches: 12. CDR1 is MNHEY, CDR2 SMNVEV, per germline (reference sequence). DNA of the CDR3: TGTGCCAGCACTACGCATTCCGGGACAGGGGGAAATTCACCCCTCCACTTT. It encodes CASTTHSGTGGNSPLHF.

The genes are TRBV7-2 and TRBJ1-6; D uncertain. The CDR3 is 15 residues long. Germline V lookup: CDR1 SGHTA, CDR2 FQGNSA. Trimming took 4 bases from V and 5 from J, leaving 12 bases between them. The CDR3 reads CASSYQVGDNSPLHF. The CDR3 DNA reads TGTGCCAGCAGCTACCAGGTGGGTGATAATTCACCCCTCCACTTT.

This clone was detected only a few times. The identical CDR3 is also encoded by other nucleotide sequences in the sample. This rearrangement joins TRBV2 to TRBJ2-7; TRBD1 agrees at 8 bases. This CDR3 spans 14 amino acids. Trimming at V came to 4 bases and at J to 1 base, leaving 3 bases not matched to a gene. In germline, CDR1 is SNHLY, CDR2 FYNNEI. The DNA of the CDR3 is TGTGCCAGCAGTGTAGGACAGGGATCCTACGAGCAGTACTTC. It specifies CASSVGQGSYEQYF.